The sequence of this T cell receptor (beta chain) was determined in a study of early T cells in non-severe SARS-CoV-2 infection. Study-wide background: Unsorted whole blood bulk RNA was sequenced, with unpaired chains.

Study-wide results and caveats: Matching against VDJdb likely underestimated virus-specific expansions, favoring anti-spike CD8.

Individual cDNA molecules received unique molecular identifiers. TCRdb itself ran the 5' RACE reads through MiXCR, one entry per CDR3 protein. Of more than 35,000 distinct CDR3 sequences listed, approximately 5.9% are singletons. This clonotype was seen a handful of times. Its antigen is as yet unknown. Material: whole blood. This clonotype was sampled from an adult who was a healthcare worker with PCR-confirmed SARS-CoV-2 infection or an uninfected control (not recorded which).

The CDR3 DNA reads as TGCGCCAGCAGCCGGGACAGCAAGAACACCGGGGAGCTGTTTTTT. It yields the protein CASSRDSKNTGELFF. V gene TRBV5-1 combines with J gene TRBJ2-2, with 7 bases that match TRBD1. The germline CDR1 and CDR2 sequences are SGHRS and YFSETQ. This CDR3 contains 15 residues. With 4 bases clipped from V and 1 base from J, the junction kept 4 bases outside the gene matches. The entire variable domain, with the rest obtained from reference TRBV5-1 and TRBJ2-2, is as follows: KAGVTQTPRYLIKTRGQQVTLSCSPISGHRSVSWYQQTPGQGLQFLFEYFSETQRNKGNFPGRFSGRQFSNSRSEMNVSTLELGDSALYLCASSRDSKNTGELFFGEGSRLTVL.